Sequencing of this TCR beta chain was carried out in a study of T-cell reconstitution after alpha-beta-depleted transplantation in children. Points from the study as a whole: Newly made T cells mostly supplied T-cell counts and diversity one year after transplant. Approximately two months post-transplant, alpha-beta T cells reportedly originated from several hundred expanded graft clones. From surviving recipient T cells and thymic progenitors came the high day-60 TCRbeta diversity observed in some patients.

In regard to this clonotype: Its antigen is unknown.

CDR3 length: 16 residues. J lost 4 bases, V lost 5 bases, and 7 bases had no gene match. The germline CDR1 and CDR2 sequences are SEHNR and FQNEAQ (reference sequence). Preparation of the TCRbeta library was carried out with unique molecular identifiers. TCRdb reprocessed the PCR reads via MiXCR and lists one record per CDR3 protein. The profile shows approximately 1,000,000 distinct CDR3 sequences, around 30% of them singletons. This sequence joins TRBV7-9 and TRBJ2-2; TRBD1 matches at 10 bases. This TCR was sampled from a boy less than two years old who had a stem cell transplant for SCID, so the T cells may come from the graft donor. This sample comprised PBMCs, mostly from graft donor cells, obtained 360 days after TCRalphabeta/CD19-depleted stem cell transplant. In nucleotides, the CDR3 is TGTGCCAGCAGCCCAAGGGACAGGGGCGTCACCGGGGAGCTGTTTTTT. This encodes CASSPRDRGVTGELFF.